A single sample is the source of the 21 T cell receptor beta chains below, sequenced in a study of T cell clones after liver transplantation (dated by TCRdb to the late 2010s). The library was built by means of the immunoSEQ multiplex PCR assay. Sourced from immuneACCESS, this table was stored by TCRdb with only in-frame sequences that have V and J called. A share of the clones is absent; for the studies checked, an unresolved V gene accounts for under half, and the remainder has no known explanation. The sample table lists about 17,000 clones, around 82% of them with a count of one. The ten largest clones represent roughly a third of the sample. This specimen was CD8+ T cells from blood, taken around 50 months after liver transplant. The receptors were sampled from a human patient who received a liver transplant. The graft donor may be the source of some T cells after a transplant.

The table lists this clone with a count of one. The V call is TRBV11-1, the J call TRBJ1-1; the D is unclear. V lost 0 bases to trimming and J lost 0 bases, with 11 bases between them. The CDR3 runs to 16 residues. The germline V gene encodes CDR1 SGHAT and CDR2 FQDESV (reference sequence). This CDR3 reads CASSLALDDLNTEAFF. The CDR3 region has the DNA TGTGCCAGCAGCTTAGCCCTGGACGACTTGAACACTGAAGCTTTCTTT.

The rearrangement uses TRBV7-9 and TRBJ2-1; D is undetermined. The CDR3 has 13 residues. Germline CDR1 and CDR2: SEHNR and FQNEAQ (reference sequence). The ends were cut back, 11 bases at V and 3 bases at J, with 14 bases in the middle. CDR3 sequence reads: CASQESGYNEQFF. The CDR3 DNA reads TGTGCCTCCCAAGAGAGTGGCTACAATGAGCAGTTCTTC.

This sequence joins TRBV14 and TRBJ2-7; unclear D gene. The CDR3 is 15 residues long. The germline V gene encodes CDR1 SGHDN and CDR2 FVKESK. V dropped 6 bases and J dropped 0 bases, with 15 bases sitting between them. CDR3 nucleotide sequence: TGTGCCAGCAGGCTATCCAGTCTTAGCTCCTACGAGCAGTACTTC. The encoded protein is CASRLSSLSSYEQYF.

The V gene is TRBV19, the J gene TRBJ2-5, with D perhaps being TRBD1 or TRBD2 (5 bases each). V was clipped by 3 bases and J by 5 bases, with 16 bases between them. The CDR3 spans 15 residues. Germline lookup yields CDR1 LNHDA and CDR2 SQIVND (reference sequence). This chain's CDR3 is CASSMAGAGRETQYF. The CDR3 nucleotides read TGTGCCAGTAGTATGGCCGGGGCAGGTCGGGAGACCCAGTACTTC.

The rearrangement uses TRBV4-3 and TRBJ2-2; 8 positions agree with TRBD2. CDR3 size: 14 residues. Germline CDR1 is LGHNA and CDR2 is YSLEER. V gave up 7 bases and J gave up 6 bases; unmatched junction bases: 7. The CDR3 sequence is CASNRNGGAGELFF. The CDR3 DNA is TGCGCCAGCAATCGGAACGGGGGGGCCGGGGAGCTGTTTTTT.

J is TRBJ1-1 and V is TRBV13; D is uncertain. Trimming shortened V by 5 bases and J by 1 base, and 11 bases separated the two germline ends. The CDR3 loop spans 14 amino acids. The germline V gene has CDR1 PRHDT and CDR2 FYEKMQ (reference sequence). The CDR3 spells CASSVNTENTEAFF. The CDR3 coding sequence is TGTGCCAGCAGCGTAAATACAGAGAACACTGAAGCTTTCTTT.

The V gene is TRBV6-5, the J gene TRBJ2-4; 8 nucleotides agree with TRBD1. After removal of 4 bases from V and 4 bases from J, the junction contained 9 bases not matched to a gene. CDR1 and CDR2 (germline): MNHEY, SVGAGI. CDR3 length: 16 residues. Written as DNA, the CDR3 is TGTGCCAGCAGTTCCTCCGGGACAGGCTTAAAAAACATTCAGTACTTC. Its translation is CASSSSGTGLKNIQYF.

The chain uses TRBV29-1 and TRBJ1-2; a weak D match, TRBD1 (6 bases). Trimming pared 6 bases from V and 2 bases from J, leaving 13 bases between. Germline V gene sequence: CDR1 SQVTM, CDR2 ANQGSEA. This CDR3 is 13 amino acids long. CDR3 sequence (DNA): TGCAGCGTGTACAGGGACCCAAACTATGGCTACACCTTC. Its protein is CSVYRDPNYGYTF.

This rearrangement joins TRBV19 to TRBJ2-1, with D maybe TRBD2 (5 bases). The CDR3 contains 14 residues. Looked up from germline, CDR1 is LNHDA and CDR2 is SQIVND (reference sequence). Trimming took 1 base from V and 8 from J, leaving 12 bases between them. The CDR3 spells CASSIGGKGYEQFF. DNA of the CDR3: TGTGCCAGTAGTATAGGAGGGAAGGGCTATGAGCAGTTCTTC.

V usage is TRBV27 and J usage is TRBJ2-1; D is uncertain. The V end lost 3 bases, the J end lost 7 bases, and 7 bases lay between the germline ends. The CDR3 contains 12 residues. Germline CDR1 is MNHEY and CDR2 is SMNVEV (reference sequence). The CDR3: CASSFQKNEQFF. The CDR3 DNA reads as TGTGCCAGCAGTTTTCAGAAAAATGAGCAGTTCTTC.

The rearrangement links TRBV4-1 to TRBJ1-4; TRBD1 agrees at 9 bases. The CDR3 runs to 15 residues. The V segment lost 1 base and the J segment 4 bases; nucleotides outside the gene matches: 1. CDR1 and CDR2 from the germline V gene are MGHRA and YSYEKL. CDR3 nucleotide sequence: TGCGCCAGCAGCCAAGTGGGACAGGGTAATGAAAAACTGTTTTTT. It is translated as CASSQVGQGNEKLFF.

The chain has TRBV6-6 and TRBJ2-3; D remains unclear. V was pared by 6 bases and J by 2 bases, with 18 bases between. In germline, CDR1 is MNHNY, CDR2 SVGAGI (reference sequence). CDR3 size: 16 residues. The CDR3 spells CASRPVWRGFTDTQYF. The CDR3 DNA reads TGTGCCAGCAGGCCAGTGTGGCGTGGGTTCACAGATACGCAGTATTTT.

This chain joins TRBV5-1 and TRBJ2-7; a weak D match, TRBD2 (6 bases). V gave up 3 bases and J gave up 2 bases, with 24 bases separating them. CDR3 size: 18 residues. The germline CDR1 and CDR2 sequences are SGHRS and YFSETQ. As DNA, the CDR3 is TGCGCCAGCAGCTGGCGTCTGAGTGGAGGGAGAGGCCCCTACGAGCAGTACTTC. It codes for CASSWRLSGGRGPYEQYF.

The V gene is TRBV7-2, the J gene TRBJ2-3; the D is unclear. Trimming removed 1 base from V and 2 bases from J, with 10 bases in between. The V gene's germline CDR1 is SGHTA and CDR2 FQGNSA. The CDR3 contains 15 residues. In DNA, the CDR3 is TGTGCCAGCAGCTTAGTGGTCTTCGTCACAGATACGCAGTATTTT. It specifies CASSLVVFVTDTQYF.

The J gene is TRBJ2-5, the V gene TRBV7-2, with D perhaps matching TRBD1 (6 bases). The germline V gene has CDR1 SGHTA and CDR2 FQGNSA. The CDR3 spans 14 residues. V shed 6 bases and J shed 4 bases, with 15 bases lying between them. For the CDR3, the DNA is TGTGCCAGCAGTCAAAACGACAGGCGAGAGACCCAGTACTTC. Protein: CASSQNDRRETQYF.

This chain uses TRBV7-9 with TRBJ2-7; TRBD1 or TRBD2 may be the D gene (5 bases each). Germline loops: CDR1 SEHNR, CDR2 FQNEAQ (reference sequence). The CDR3 is 13 residues long. Trimming left V 11 bases short and J 2 bases short, with 16 bases between. CDR3 residues: CAGSGTPAYEQYF. The CDR3 DNA reads as TGTGCCGGTTCCGGGACGCCCGCCTACGAGCAGTACTTC.

This chain joins TRBV7-9 and TRBJ1-4, with TRBD1 matching over 7 bases. This CDR3 comprises 15 residues. Germline CDR1 reads SEHNR; CDR2 reads FQNEAQ (reference sequence). V lost 5 bases, J lost 8 bases, and 11 bases stayed unmatched. The CDR3 protein is CASSLIDRVGEKLFF. CDR3 in DNA: TGTGCCAGCAGCCTAATCGACAGGGTGGGAGAAAAACTGTTTTTT.

The rearrangement uses TRBV28 and TRBJ1-2; the match to TRBD1 covers 8 bases. CDR3 length: 13 residues. Germline lookup yields CDR1 MDHEN and CDR2 SYDVKM. The V and J ends lost 4 bases and 8 bases, in that order; junction bases with no gene match: 6. CDR3 coding DNA: TGTGCCAGCAGTTCTCTGGACAGGGCCGGCTACACCTTC. As protein: CASSSLDRAGYTF.

This chain uses TRBV11-2 with TRBJ2-1, with a tentative D call TRBD2 (5 bases). Germline CDR1 SGHAT, CDR2 FQNNGV. V lost 3 bases, J lost 5 bases, and 14 bases lay in between. This CDR3 is 15 amino acids long. Here the CDR3 DNA reads TGTGCCAGCAGCTTTGACCCTAGCAGTCACAATGAGCAGTTCTTC. The encoded protein is CASSFDPSSHNEQFF.

The chain joins TRBV29-1 to TRBJ2-7; 14 nucleotides align to TRBD2. The CDR3 is 15 amino acids. V was clipped by 3 bases and J by 6 bases; unmatched bases: 7. Germline CDR1 is SQVTM and CDR2 is ANQGSEA. In DNA form, the CDR3 reads TGCAGCGTTGACCAAGGACTAGCGGGAGGTGGCGAGCAGTACTTC. This codes for CSVDQGLAGGGEQYF.

The genes are TRBV4-2 and TRBJ2-7; D is possibly TRBD2 (6 bases). Germline CDR1 and CDR2: LGHNA and YNFKEQ. Trimming left V 2 bases short and J 6 bases short, with 14 bases between. CDR3 length: 14 residues. The CDR3 protein is CASSQSPPTSEQYF. CDR3 sequence (DNA): TGTGCCAGCAGCCAATCACCCCCGACTAGCGAGCAGTACTTC.